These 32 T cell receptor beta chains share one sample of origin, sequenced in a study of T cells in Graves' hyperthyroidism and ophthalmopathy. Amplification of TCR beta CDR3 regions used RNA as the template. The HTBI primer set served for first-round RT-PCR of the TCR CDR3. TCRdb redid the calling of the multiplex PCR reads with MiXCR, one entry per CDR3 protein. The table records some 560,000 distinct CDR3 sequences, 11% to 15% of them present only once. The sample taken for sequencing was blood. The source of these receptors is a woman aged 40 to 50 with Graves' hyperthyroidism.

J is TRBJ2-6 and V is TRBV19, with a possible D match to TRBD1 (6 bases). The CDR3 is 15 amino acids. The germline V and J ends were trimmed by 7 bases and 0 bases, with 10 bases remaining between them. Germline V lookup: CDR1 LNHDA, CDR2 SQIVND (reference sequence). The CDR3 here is CASKQGTSGANVLTF. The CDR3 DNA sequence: TGTGCCAGTAAACAGGGAACCTCTGGGGCCAACGTCCTGACTTTC.

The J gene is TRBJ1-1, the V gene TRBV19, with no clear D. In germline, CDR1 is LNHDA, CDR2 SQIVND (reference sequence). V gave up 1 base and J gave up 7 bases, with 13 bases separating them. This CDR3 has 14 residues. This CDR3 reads CASSIARGGLEAFF. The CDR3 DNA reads TGTGCCAGTAGTATAGCCCGCGGAGGGCTTGAAGCTTTCTTT.

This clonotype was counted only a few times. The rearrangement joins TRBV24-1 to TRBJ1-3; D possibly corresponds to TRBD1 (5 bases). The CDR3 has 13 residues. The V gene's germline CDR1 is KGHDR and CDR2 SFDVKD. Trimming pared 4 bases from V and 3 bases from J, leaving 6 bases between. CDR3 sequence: CATSEDNGNTIYF. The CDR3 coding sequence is TGTGCCACCAGTGAGGACAATGGAAACACCATATATTTT.

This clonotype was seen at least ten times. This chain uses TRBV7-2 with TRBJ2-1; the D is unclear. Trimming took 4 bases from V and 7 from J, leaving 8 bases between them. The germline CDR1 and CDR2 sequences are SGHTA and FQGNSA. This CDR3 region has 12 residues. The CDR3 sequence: CASSSSWNEQFF. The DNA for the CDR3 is TGTGCCAGCAGCTCGTCATGGAATGAGCAGTTCTTC.

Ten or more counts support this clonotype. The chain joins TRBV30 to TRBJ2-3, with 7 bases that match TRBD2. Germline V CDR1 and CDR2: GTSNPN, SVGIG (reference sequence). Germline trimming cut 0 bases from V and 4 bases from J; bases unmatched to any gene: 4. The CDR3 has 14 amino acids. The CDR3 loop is CAWSVGLAADTQYF. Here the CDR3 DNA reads TGTGCCTGGAGTGTCGGGCTAGCGGCAGATACGCAGTATTTT.

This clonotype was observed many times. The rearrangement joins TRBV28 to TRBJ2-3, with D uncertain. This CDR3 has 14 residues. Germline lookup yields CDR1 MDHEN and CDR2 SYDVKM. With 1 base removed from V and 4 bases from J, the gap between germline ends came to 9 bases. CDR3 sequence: CASSLLLPPDTQYF. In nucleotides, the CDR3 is TGTGCCAGCAGTTTATTGCTCCCCCCAGATACGCAGTATTTT.

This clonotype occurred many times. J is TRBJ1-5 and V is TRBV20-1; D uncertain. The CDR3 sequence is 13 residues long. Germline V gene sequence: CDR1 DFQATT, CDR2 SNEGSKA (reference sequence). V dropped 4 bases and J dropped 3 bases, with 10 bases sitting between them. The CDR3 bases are TGCAGTGCTATAGGGCAGCTCAATCAGCCCCAGCATTTT. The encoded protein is CSAIGQLNQPQHF.

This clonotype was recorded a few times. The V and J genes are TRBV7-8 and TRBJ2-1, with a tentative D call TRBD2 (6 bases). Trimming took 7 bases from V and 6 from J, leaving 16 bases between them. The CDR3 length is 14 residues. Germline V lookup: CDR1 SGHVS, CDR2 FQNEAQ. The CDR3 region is CASTFQRGSNEQFF. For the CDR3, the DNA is TGTGCCAGCACTTTTCAACGGGGGAGCAATGAGCAGTTCTTC.

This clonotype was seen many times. The DNA for the CDR3 is TGTGCTAGTGGTTTGGTACCCCAGTGGCCCGAGCAGTACTTC. This gives the protein CASGLVPQWPEQYF. The J gene is TRBJ2-7, the V gene TRBV12-5; D gene unclear. The CDR3 spans 14 residues. V gave up 0 bases and J gave up 6 bases, with 12 bases separating them. Per the germline V gene, CDR1 is LGHNT and CDR2 is FRNRAP. Based on the CDR3 plus reference TRBV12-5 and TRBJ2-7, the full variable domain is DARVTQTPRHKVTEMGQEVTMRCQPILGHNTVFWYRQTMMQGLELLAYFRNRAPLDDSGMPKDRFSAEMPDATLATLKIQPSEPRDSAVYFCASGLVPQWPEQYFGPGTRLTVT.

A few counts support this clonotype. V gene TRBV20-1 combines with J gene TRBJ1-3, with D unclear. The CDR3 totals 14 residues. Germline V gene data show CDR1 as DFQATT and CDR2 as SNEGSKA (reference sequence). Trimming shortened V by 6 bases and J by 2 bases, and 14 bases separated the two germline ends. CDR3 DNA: TGCAGTGCCCCGGACCTGACGCCTGGAAACACCATATATTTT. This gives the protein CSAPDLTPGNTIYF.

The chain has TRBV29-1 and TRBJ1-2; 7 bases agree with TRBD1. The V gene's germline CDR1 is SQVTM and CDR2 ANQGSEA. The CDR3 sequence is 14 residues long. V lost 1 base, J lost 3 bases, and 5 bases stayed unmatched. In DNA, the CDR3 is TGCAGCGTTGAAGCTGGAGGGACAGACTATGGCTACACCTTC. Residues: CSVEAGGTDYGYTF.

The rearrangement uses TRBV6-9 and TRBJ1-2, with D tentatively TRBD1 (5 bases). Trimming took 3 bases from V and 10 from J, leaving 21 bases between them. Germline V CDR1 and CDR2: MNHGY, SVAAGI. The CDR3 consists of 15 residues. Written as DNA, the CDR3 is TGTGCCAGCAGTTACCGGACAACTCCCCGCTTCTTCTACACCTTC. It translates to CASSYRTTPRFFYTF.

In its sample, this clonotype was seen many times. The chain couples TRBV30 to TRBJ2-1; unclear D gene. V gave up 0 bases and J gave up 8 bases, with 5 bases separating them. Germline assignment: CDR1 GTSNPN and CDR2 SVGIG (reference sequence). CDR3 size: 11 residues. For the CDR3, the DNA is TGTGCCTGGAGTGTACTCGATGAGCAGTTCTTC. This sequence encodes CAWSVLDEQFF.

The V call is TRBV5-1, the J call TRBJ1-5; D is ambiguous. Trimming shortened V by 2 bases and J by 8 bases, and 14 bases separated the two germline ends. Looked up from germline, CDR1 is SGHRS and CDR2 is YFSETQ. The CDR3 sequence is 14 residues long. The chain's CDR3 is CASSFPHGGKPQHF. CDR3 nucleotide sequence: TGCGCCAGCAGCTTCCCCCACGGAGGAAAGCCCCAGCATTTT.

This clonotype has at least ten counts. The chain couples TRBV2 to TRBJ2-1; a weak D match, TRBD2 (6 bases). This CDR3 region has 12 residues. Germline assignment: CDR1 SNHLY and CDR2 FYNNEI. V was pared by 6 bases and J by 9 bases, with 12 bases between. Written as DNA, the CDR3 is TGTGCCAGCAGGCGGACTATTCCTGAGCAGTTCTTC. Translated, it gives CASRRTIPEQFF. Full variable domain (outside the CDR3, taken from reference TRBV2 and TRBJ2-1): EPEVTQTPSHQVTQMGQEVILRCVPISNHLYFYWYRQILGQKVEFLVSFYNNEISEKSEIFDDQFSVERPDGSNFTLKIRSTKLEDSAMYFCASRRTIPEQFFGPGTRLTVL.

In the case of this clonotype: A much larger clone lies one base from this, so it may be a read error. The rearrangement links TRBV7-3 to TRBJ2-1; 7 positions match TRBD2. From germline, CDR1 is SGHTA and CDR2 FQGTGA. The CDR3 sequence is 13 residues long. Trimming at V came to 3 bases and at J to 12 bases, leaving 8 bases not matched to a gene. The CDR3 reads CASSLGGSDGQFF. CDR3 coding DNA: TGTGCCAGCAGCTTGGGGGGGAGCGATGGGCAGTTCTTC.

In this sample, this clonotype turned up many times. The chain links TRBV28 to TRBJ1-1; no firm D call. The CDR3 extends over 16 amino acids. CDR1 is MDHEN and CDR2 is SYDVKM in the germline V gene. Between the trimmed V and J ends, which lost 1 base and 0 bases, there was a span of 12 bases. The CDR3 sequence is CASSLYGSAMNTEAFF. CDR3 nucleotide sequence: TGTGCCAGCAGTTTATACGGCAGCGCTATGAACACTGAAGCTTTCTTT.

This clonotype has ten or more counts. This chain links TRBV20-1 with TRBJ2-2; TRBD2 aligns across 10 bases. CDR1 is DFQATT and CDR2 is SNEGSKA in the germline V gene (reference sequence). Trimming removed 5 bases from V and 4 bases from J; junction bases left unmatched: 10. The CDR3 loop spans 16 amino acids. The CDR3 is CSAGLAGEVGTGELFF. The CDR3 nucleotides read TGCAGTGCTGGTCTAGCGGGAGAAGTTGGCACCGGGGAGCTGTTTTTT.

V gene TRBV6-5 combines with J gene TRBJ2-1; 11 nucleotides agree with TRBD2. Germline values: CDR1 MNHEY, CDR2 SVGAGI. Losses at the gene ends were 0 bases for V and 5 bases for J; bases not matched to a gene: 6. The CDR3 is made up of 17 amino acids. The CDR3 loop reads CASSYSGLAGLHNEQFF. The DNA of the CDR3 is TGTGCCAGCAGTTACTCAGGACTAGCGGGTCTCCACAATGAGCAGTTCTTC.

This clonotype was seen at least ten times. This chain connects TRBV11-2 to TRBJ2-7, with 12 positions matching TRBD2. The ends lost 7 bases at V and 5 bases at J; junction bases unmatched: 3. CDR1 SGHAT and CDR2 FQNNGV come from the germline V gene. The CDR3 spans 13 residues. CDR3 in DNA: TGTGCCAGCAAACTAGCGGGAGGAAACGAGCAGTACTTC. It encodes CASKLAGGNEQYF.

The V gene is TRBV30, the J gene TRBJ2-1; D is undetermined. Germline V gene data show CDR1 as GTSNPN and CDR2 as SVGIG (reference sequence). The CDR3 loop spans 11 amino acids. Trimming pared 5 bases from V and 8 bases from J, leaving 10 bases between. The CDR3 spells CAWGLWYEQFF. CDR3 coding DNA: TGTGCCTGGGGGTTGTGGTATGAGCAGTTCTTC. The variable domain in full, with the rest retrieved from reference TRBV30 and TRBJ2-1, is SQTIHQWPATLVQPVGSPLSLECTVEGTSNPNLYWYRQAAGRGLQLLFYSVGIGQISSEVPQNLSASRPQDRQFILSSKKLLLSDSGFYLCAWGLWYEQFFGPGTRLTVL.

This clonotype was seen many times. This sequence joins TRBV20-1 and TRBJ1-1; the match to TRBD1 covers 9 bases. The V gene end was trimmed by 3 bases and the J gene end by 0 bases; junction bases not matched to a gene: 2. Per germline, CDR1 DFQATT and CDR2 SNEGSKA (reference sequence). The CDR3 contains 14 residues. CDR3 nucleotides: TGCAGTGCTAGTGGGACAGGGATGAACACTGAAGCTTTCTTT. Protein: CSASGTGMNTEAFF.

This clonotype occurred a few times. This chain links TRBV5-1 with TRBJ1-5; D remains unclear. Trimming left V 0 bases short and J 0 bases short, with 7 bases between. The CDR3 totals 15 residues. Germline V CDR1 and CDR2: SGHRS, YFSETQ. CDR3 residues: CASSLEPNSNQPQHF. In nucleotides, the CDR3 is TGCGCCAGCAGCTTGGAACCGAATAGCAATCAGCCCCAGCATTTT.

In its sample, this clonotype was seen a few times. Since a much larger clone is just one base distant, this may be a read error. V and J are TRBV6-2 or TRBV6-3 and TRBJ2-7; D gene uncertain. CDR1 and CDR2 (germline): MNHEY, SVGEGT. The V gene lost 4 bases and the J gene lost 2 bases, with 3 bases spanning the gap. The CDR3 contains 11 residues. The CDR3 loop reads CASSWTYEQYF. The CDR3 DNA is TGTGCCAGCAGTTGGACCTACGAGCAGTACTTC.

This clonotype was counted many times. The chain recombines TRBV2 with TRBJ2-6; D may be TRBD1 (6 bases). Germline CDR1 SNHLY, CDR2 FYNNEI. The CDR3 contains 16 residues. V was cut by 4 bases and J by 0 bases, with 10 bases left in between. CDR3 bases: TGTGCCAGCAGTGTAGGACAGAGCTCTGGGGCCAACGTCCTGACTTTC. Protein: CASSVGQSSGANVLTF. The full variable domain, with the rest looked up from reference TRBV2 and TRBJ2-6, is EPEVTQTPSHQVTQMGQEVILRCVPISNHLYFYWYRQILGQKVEFLVSFYNNEISEKSEIFDDQFSVERPDGSNFTLKIRSTKLEDSAMYFCASSVGQSSGANVLTFGAGSRLTVL.

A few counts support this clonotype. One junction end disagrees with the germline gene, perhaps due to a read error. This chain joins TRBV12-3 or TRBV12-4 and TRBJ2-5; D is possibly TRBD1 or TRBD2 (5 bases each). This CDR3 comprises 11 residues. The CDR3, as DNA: TGTGCCAGCAGCCAAACCGGGACCCCGTACTTC. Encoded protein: CASSQTGTPYF.

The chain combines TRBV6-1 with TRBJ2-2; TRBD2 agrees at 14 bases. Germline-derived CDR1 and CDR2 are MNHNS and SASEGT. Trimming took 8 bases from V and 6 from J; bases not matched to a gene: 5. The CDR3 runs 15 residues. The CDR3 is CASRRLAGGSGELFF. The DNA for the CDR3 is TGTGCCAGCCGCAGACTAGCGGGAGGGTCCGGGGAGCTGTTTTTT.

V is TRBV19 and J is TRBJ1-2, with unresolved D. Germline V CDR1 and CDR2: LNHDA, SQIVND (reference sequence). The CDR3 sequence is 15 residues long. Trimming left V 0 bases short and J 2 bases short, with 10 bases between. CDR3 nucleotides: TGTGCCAGTAGTATAGATCGGAGCAGCAACTATGGCTACACCTTC. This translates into CASSIDRSSNYGYTF.

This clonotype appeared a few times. CDR3 sequence reads: CASRRLAGGLETQYF. In DNA form, the CDR3 reads TGTGCCAGCAGACGACTAGCGGGAGGTCTAGAGACCCAGTACTTC. The genes are TRBV12-3 or TRBV12-4 and TRBJ2-5; 13 positions agree with TRBD2. The CDR3 extends over 15 amino acids. The J segment lost 4 bases and the V segment lost 6 bases, leaving 5 bases of the junction unmatched.

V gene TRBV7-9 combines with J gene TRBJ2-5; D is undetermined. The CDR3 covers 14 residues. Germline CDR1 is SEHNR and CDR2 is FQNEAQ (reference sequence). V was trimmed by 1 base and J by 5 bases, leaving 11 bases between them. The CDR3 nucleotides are TGTGCCAGCAGCTTAGACACAGTCGTGGAGACCCAGTACTTC. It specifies CASSLDTVVETQYF. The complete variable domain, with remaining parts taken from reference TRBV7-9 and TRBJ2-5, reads DTGVSQNPRHKITKRGQNVTFRCDPISEHNRLYWYRQTLGQGPEFLTYFQNEAQLEKSRLLSDRFSAERPKGSFSTLEIQRTEQGDSAMYLCASSLDTVVETQYFGPGTRLLVL.

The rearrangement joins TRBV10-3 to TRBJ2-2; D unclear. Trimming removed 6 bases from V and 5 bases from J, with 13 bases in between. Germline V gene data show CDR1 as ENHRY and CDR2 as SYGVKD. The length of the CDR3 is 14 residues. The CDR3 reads CAIRGLVETGELFF. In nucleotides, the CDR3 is TGTGCCATCAGGGGTTTGGTGGAAACCGGGGAGCTGTTTTTT.

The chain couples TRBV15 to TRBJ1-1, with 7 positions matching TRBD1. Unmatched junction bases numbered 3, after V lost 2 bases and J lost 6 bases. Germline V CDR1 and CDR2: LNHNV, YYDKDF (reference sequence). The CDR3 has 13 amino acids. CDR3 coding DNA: TGTGCCACCAGCAGATCCAGGGGGGCTGAAGCTTTCTTT. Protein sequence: CATSRSRGAEAFF.